One sample yielded the 25 T cell receptor beta chains listed below, sequenced in a study of cytomegalovirus exposure and HLA in healthy donors. The PCR employed 60 Vbeta primers together with 13 Jbeta primers. Generated by immunoSEQ multiplex PCR, the TCRdb table keeps only in-frame clones and is missing some. Seen here are around 150,000 clones, approximately 80% observed once, and the top ten hold around 3.1%. Source material: PBMCs. These receptors were obtained from a male donor in good health and CMV-seronegative.

V gene TRBV9 combines with J gene TRBJ2-7, with TRBD2 identical over 8 bases. Germline V CDR1 and CDR2: SGDLS, YYNGEE. The CDR3 extends over 16 amino acids. V gave up 3 bases and J gave up 5 bases; unmatched junction bases: 13. The CDR3 DNA follows: TGTGCCAGCAGCGGCTCGGCGGGGGGCTCGGGGCACGAGCAGTACTTC. Protein sequence: CASSGSAGGSGHEQYF.

This chain links TRBV21-1 with TRBJ2-5; whether TRBD1, the table's D call, matches the DNA was not checked. TRBV21-1 is classified as a pseudogene. There are 16 residues in the CDR3. The CDR3 DNA follows: TGTGCCAGCAGCCCAAATTCGACAGGGGAGGAAGAGACCCAGTACTTC. Residues: CASSPNSTGEEETQYF.

This clone has just one count. The genes are TRBV7-9 and TRBJ2-1; perhaps TRBD2 as D (5 bases). Trimming left V 1 base short and J 6 bases short, with 10 bases between. CDR1 and CDR2 (germline): SEHNR, FQNEAQ (reference sequence). The CDR3 is 14 residues long. The CDR3 DNA reads TGTGCCAGCAGCTTAGGGCTAGCTGGCAATGAGCAGTTCTTC. Translating gives CASSLGLAGNEQFF.

The chain uses TRBV2 and TRBJ2-2; 9 nucleotides match TRBD1. CDR1 is SNHLY, CDR2 FYNNEI, per germline. J was trimmed by 4 bases and V by 5 bases; bases with no gene match: 8. The CDR3 is 16 residues long. DNA for the CDR3: TGTGCCAGCAGTACCGGGACAGGGCGTCCCACCGGGGAGCTGTTTTTT. Its translation is CASSTGTGRPTGELFF.

The gene calls are TRBV5-1 and TRBJ2-5, with D possibly TRBD1 on 6 matching bases. This CDR3 has 14 amino acids. Per the germline V gene, CDR1 is SGHRS and CDR2 is YFSETQ. Between the trimmed V and J ends, which lost 4 bases and 2 bases, there was a span of 12 bases. This CDR3 is CASSARDIQETQYF. The CDR3 bases are TGCGCCAGCAGCGCCCGGGACATTCAAGAGACCCAGTACTTC.

The chain joins TRBV6-5 to TRBJ2-3; 7 bases are a match to TRBD1. The junction had 9 bases not matched to a gene; V was cut back by 6 bases and J by 6 bases. CDR1 is MNHEY and CDR2 is SVGAGI in the germline V gene. The CDR3 loop spans 14 amino acids. In nucleotides, the CDR3 is TGTGCCAGCAGCCGCACAGGGGTGTCGGATACGCAGTATTTT. It codes for CASSRTGVSDTQYF.

This chain connects TRBV19 to TRBJ2-5; TRBD1 matches 7 bases. This CDR3 is built from 14 residues. The trim removed 9 bases at V and 11 bases at J, leaving 18 bases unmatched. The germline CDR1 and CDR2 sequences are LNHDA and SQIVND (reference sequence). The CDR3 DNA reads TGTGCCAGCACCAGCCGACAGGGAAGGCGAGAGCAGTACTTC. Its translation: CASTSRQGRREQYF.

This chain uses TRBV11-1 with TRBJ1-1; TRBD1 matches 10 bases. Germline loops: CDR1 SGHAT, CDR2 FQDESV (reference sequence). There are 13 residues in the CDR3. Unmatched junction bases numbered 3, after V lost 5 bases and J lost 6 bases. The CDR3 sequence is CASSLGQGAEAFF. The DNA of the CDR3 is TGTGCCAGCAGCCTTGGACAGGGGGCTGAAGCTTTCTTT.

V is TRBV29-1 and J is TRBJ2-3; a weak D match, TRBD2 (6 bases). The length of the CDR3 is 13 residues. The germline V gene has CDR1 SQVTM and CDR2 ANQGSEA. V dropped 5 bases and J dropped 3 bases, with 12 bases sitting between them. The CDR3 reads CSVKGGATDTQYF. In nucleotides, the CDR3 is TGCAGCGTTAAGGGCGGGGCAACAGATACGCAGTATTTT.

The rearrangement joins TRBV18 to TRBJ2-3, with a tentative D call TRBD1 (6 bases). V lost 4 bases and J lost 4, with 24 bases in between. The V gene's germline CDR1 is KGHSH and CDR2 LQKENI. This CDR3 has 18 amino acids. The CDR3 is CASSRAVLRTEGADTQYF. The CDR3 nucleotides read TGTGCCAGCTCACGGGCCGTTTTAAGGACTGAGGGGGCAGATACGCAGTATTTT. The whole variable domain, remainder taken from reference TRBV18 and TRBJ2-3, is NAGVMQNPRHLVRRRGQEARLRCSPMKGHSHVYWYRQLPEEGLKFMVYLQKENIIDESGMPKERFSAEFPKEGPSILRIQQVVRGDSAAYFCASSRAVLRTEGADTQYFGPGTRLTVL.

The chain recombines TRBV5-8 with TRBJ2-7; 10 bases map to TRBD1. Germline CDR1 reads SGHTS; CDR2 reads YDEGEE. The CDR3 loop spans 14 amino acids. V shed 4 bases and J 6 bases; nucleotides not matched to a gene: 7. CDR3 residues: CASSRGTGDSEQYF. The DNA for the CDR3 is TGTGCCAGCAGCCGTGGGACAGGGGATTCCGAGCAGTACTTC.

The chain recombines TRBV7-9 with TRBJ2-7; possible D gene TRBD2, 5 bases. The CDR3 length is 14 residues. Trimming removed 5 bases at V and 2 bases at J, with 13 bases between. In germline, CDR1 is SEHNR, CDR2 FQNEAQ (reference sequence). The CDR3 region is CASSPGIPAYEQYF. The CDR3, as DNA: TGTGCCAGCAGCCCCGGGATTCCAGCCTACGAGCAGTACTTC.

The V call is TRBV19, the J call TRBJ1-5; a weak D match, TRBD1 (5 bases). The ends were cut back, 4 bases at V and 11 bases at J, with 24 bases in the middle. Germline CDR1 and CDR2: LNHDA and SQIVND (reference sequence). This CDR3 comprises 16 residues. CDR3 protein: CASSSGRTFGSSAQHF. The CDR3 DNA reads TGTGCCAGTAGTAGCGGCAGGACATTCGGGAGTTCGGCCCAGCATTTT.

This sequence joins TRBV7-2 and TRBJ2-7; 7 bases line up with TRBD2. Trimming at V came to 5 bases and at J to 4 bases, leaving 11 bases not matched to a gene. Germline V gene data show CDR1 as SGHTA and CDR2 as FQGNSA. The CDR3 covers 15 residues. CDR3 residues: CASSRTLGGTYEQYF. CDR3 in DNA: TGTGCCAGCAGCCGAACCCTGGGGGGGACGTACGAGCAGTACTTC.

The chain has TRBV2 and TRBJ2-1; 7 positions match TRBD1. Germline V CDR1 and CDR2: SNHLY, FYNNEI. This CDR3 has 14 amino acids. The ends lost 7 bases at V and 3 bases at J; junction bases unmatched: 6. DNA for the CDR3: TGTGCCAGCATAGTGGACAGGAACTACAATGAGCAGTTCTTC. Amino acids: CASIVDRNYNEQFF.

This chain uses TRBV6-6 with TRBJ2-7; TRBD1 matches at 9 bases. After removal of 5 bases from V and 0 bases from J, the junction contained 5 bases not matched to a gene. The CDR3 totals 15 residues. The V gene's germline CDR1 is MNHNY and CDR2 SVGAGI (reference sequence). The CDR3 bases are TGTGCCAGCAGTACCCGGACAGGGGACTCCTACGAGCAGTACTTC. Encoded protein: CASSTRTGDSYEQYF.

The chain recombines TRBV5-4 with TRBJ2-5; perhaps TRBD2 as D (5 bases). There are 14 residues in the CDR3. Germline V gene sequence: CDR1 SGHNT, CDR2 YYREEE (reference sequence). The germline V and J ends were trimmed by 4 bases and 2 bases, with 12 bases remaining between them. The chain's CDR3 is CASSIPGGQETQYF. DNA for the CDR3: TGTGCCAGCAGCATACCCGGCGGGCAAGAGACCCAGTACTTC.

This chain's CDR3 is CASSREAEQFF. In DNA form, the CDR3 reads TGTGCCAGCAGTAGGGAGGCTGAGCAGTTCTTC. The rearrangement uses TRBV6-6 and TRBJ2-1; TRBD2 is a possible D gene (6 bases). This CDR3 has 11 residues. Germline CDR1 is MNHNY and CDR2 is SVGAGI (reference sequence). V gave up 5 bases and J gave up 9 bases, with 8 bases separating them.

The genes are TRBV25-1 and TRBJ2-3; D might be TRBD1 (6 bases). CDR1 is MGHDK, CDR2 SYGVNS, per germline. The CDR3 runs to 16 residues. With 2 bases removed from V and 2 bases from J, the gap between germline ends came to 14 bases. The CDR3 bases are TGTGCCAGCAGTGAAGGGGGCGTAATGTTCACAGATACGCAGTATTTT. It yields the protein CASSEGGVMFTDTQYF.

V gene TRBV28 combines with J gene TRBJ2-7; TRBD1 matches at 9 bases. The V gene end was trimmed by 3 bases and the J gene end by 5 bases; junction bases not matched to a gene: 14. This CDR3 contains 17 residues. Germline CDR1 is MDHEN and CDR2 is SYDVKM. CDR3 loop: CASSFSSRTGAWHEQYF. The CDR3 bases are TGTGCCAGCAGTTTTTCTTCCCGGACAGGGGCGTGGCACGAGCAGTACTTC. Filled out from reference TRBV28 and TRBJ2-7, the complete variable domain reads DVKVTQSSRYLVKRTGEKVFLECVQDMDHENMFWYRQDPGLGLRLIYFSYDVKMKEKGDIPEGYSVSREKKERFSLILESASTNQTSMYLCASSFSSRTGAWHEQYFGPGTRLTVT.

This clone turned up a few times. The V call is TRBV5-8, the J call TRBJ2-3, with 7 bases that match TRBD1. Germline values: CDR1 SGHTS, CDR2 YDEGEE. Trimming removed 3 bases from V and 14 bases from J; junction bases left unmatched: 15. The CDR3 runs to 14 residues. In DNA form, the CDR3 reads TGTGCCAGCAGCTCCCGGGACAGAACTCCATCCCGGTATTTT. This codes for CASSSRDRTPSRYF.

The rearrangement links TRBV9 to TRBJ1-3; D may be TRBD1 (6 bases). Germline CDR1 reads SGDLS; CDR2 reads YYNGEE. Trimming pared 0 bases from V and 2 bases from J, leaving 9 bases between. This CDR3 has 15 residues. The CDR3 protein is CASSVEPGAGNTIYF. CDR3 bases: TGTGCCAGCAGCGTAGAGCCAGGGGCTGGAAACACCATATATTTT.

The V and J genes are TRBV28 and TRBJ1-5; TRBD1 agrees at 7 bases. CDR1 is MDHEN, CDR2 SYDVKM, per germline. CDR3 length: 16 residues. V shed 5 bases, J shed 0 bases, and the junction held 7 bases outside the gene matches. The CDR3: CASSRTGPLSNQPQHF. The CDR3 DNA reads as TGTGCCAGCAGTAGGACAGGACCACTTAGCAATCAGCCCCAGCATTTT.

This chain uses TRBV7-7 with TRBJ2-1, with TRBD2 matching 14 bases. From germline, CDR1 is SSHAT and CDR2 FNYEAQ (reference sequence). V trimming: 5 bases; J trimming: 6 bases; junction bases outside the gene matches: 3. The CDR3 runs 15 residues. The CDR3 DNA reads TGTGCCAGCAGCCGGACTAGCGGGGGGTCCAATGAGCAGTTCTTC. It codes for CASSRTSGGSNEQFF.

The chain carries TRBV2 and TRBJ2-5; 7 bases fit TRBD2. The CDR3 has 15 amino acids. V shed 7 bases, J shed 3 bases, and the junction held 11 bases outside the gene matches. Germline loops: CDR1 SNHLY, CDR2 FYNNEI. In nucleotides, the CDR3 is TGTGCCAGCACCTTTACGACTAGCTTAAAAGAGACCCAGTACTTC. This codes for CASTFTTSLKETQYF.